The 13 T cell receptor beta chains given below trace back to one sample, sequenced in a study of post-analysis software for immune sequencing data. Notes on the study in general: The five TRBV segments detected at higher frequency in patients than in controls included TRBV5-6, TRBV5-1 and TRBV20-1.

The library was made from cDNA and included unique molecular identifiers. TCRdb re-derived calls from the PCR reads in MiXCR, one entry per CDR3 protein. The table lists fewer than 700,000 distinct CDR3 sequences, around 40% of them singletons. Their target antigens are unknown. Sequencing used blood. The source of these receptors is a girl aged 5 to 17 with multiple sclerosis.

This clonotype has a handful of counts. The CDR3 nucleotides read TGTGCCAGCAGCCCCACAGGGGTCAGCACAGATACGCAGTATTTT. This codes for CASSPTGVSTDTQYF. The rearrangement joins TRBV14 to TRBJ2-3, with 7 positions matching TRBD1. This CDR3 is 15 amino acids long. Germline V lookup: CDR1 SGHDN, CDR2 FVKESK. V was pared by 4 bases and J by 0 bases, with 4 bases of the junction left unmatched.

The chain links TRBV9 to TRBJ1-1, with D unresolved. There are 14 residues in the CDR3. Germline V lookup: CDR1 SGDLS, CDR2 YYNGEE. Trimming left V 0 bases short and J 1 base short, with 7 bases between. The CDR3 sequence is CASSVVGRNTEAFF. In DNA form, the CDR3 reads TGTGCCAGCAGCGTAGTTGGCAGGAACACTGAAGCTTTCTTT.

This rearrangement joins TRBV6-6 to TRBJ1-4; 9 bases fit TRBD1. The CDR3 is 15 residues long. The germline gives CDR1 MNHNY, CDR2 SVGAGI (reference sequence). The V and J ends lost 11 bases and 5 bases, in that order; junction bases with no gene match: 12. CDR3 in DNA: TGTGCCGGCTCCGGGACAGGGACAAAAAATGAAAAACTGTTTTTT. This sequence encodes CAGSGTGTKNEKLFF.

This clonotype came up many times. This chain links TRBV7-9 with TRBJ1-1; D unclear. Germline V lookup: CDR1 SEHNR, CDR2 FQNEAQ (reference sequence). Trimming left V 5 bases short and J 5 bases short, with 12 bases between. This CDR3 contains 13 residues. Written as DNA, the CDR3 is TGTGCCAGCAGCCCGCCGCCAGAGACTGAAGCTTTCTTT. Translation: CASSPPPETEAFF.

V is TRBV5-1 and J is TRBJ2-7, with D unclear. The germline V gene encodes CDR1 SGHRS and CDR2 YFSETQ. Trimming took 0 bases from V and 7 from J, leaving 11 bases between them. CDR3 length: 13 amino acids. CDR3 DNA sequence: TGCGCCAGCAGCTTGGAAGCCGGTTTGGAGCAGTACTTC. Translated, it gives CASSLEAGLEQYF.

In its sample, this clonotype was seen a few times. This rearrangement joins TRBV3-1 to TRBJ1-2, with 7 bases lining up with TRBD1. The junction had 7 bases not matched to a gene; V was cut back by 3 bases and J by 0 bases. This CDR3 spans 16 amino acids. CDR1 and CDR2 from the germline V gene are LGHDT and YNNKEL (reference sequence). This CDR3 reads CASSHPRDSANYGYTF. CDR3 coding DNA: TGTGCCAGCAGCCATCCCCGGGACAGCGCTAACTATGGCTACACCTTC.

This clonotype was counted only a few times. The rearrangement uses TRBV15 and TRBJ1-2; D is possibly TRBD1 (6 bases). The CDR3 runs to 16 residues. V lost 0 bases to trimming and J lost 0 bases, with 11 bases between them. CDR1 is LNHNV, CDR2 YYDKDF, per germline (reference sequence). The DNA for the CDR3 is TGTGCCACCAGCAGAGACCCGGGACACTCTAACTATGGCTACACCTTC. Translation gives CATSRDPGHSNYGYTF. Filled out from reference TRBV15 and TRBJ1-2, the complete variable domain reads DAMVIQNPRYQVTQFGKPVTLSCSQTLNHNVMYWYQQKSSQAPKLLFHYYDKDFNNEADTPDNFQSRRPNTSFCFLDIRSPGLGDTAMYLCATSRDPGHSNYGYTFGSGTRLTVV.

This clonotype was recorded a few times. The genes are TRBV4-2 and TRBJ1-2; D gene uncertain. The CDR3 length is 14 residues. V lost 0 bases to trimming and J lost 2 bases, with 7 bases between them. Germline V gene data show CDR1 as LGHNA and CDR2 as YNFKEQ. CDR3 DNA: TGTGCCAGCAGCCAAGATCCACAAAACTATGGCTACACCTTC. Translated: CASSQDPQNYGYTF.

The chain carries TRBV29-1 and TRBJ1-2; a possible D gene is TRBD1 (5 bases). The CDR3 totals 11 residues. Germline CDR1 reads SQVTM; CDR2 reads ANQGSEA. Trimming left V 4 bases short and J 5 bases short, with 8 bases between. CDR3 coding DNA: TGCAGCGTTGGAGGGGTGTATGGCTACACCTTC. This gives the protein CSVGGVYGYTF. Complete variable domain (other parts from reference TRBV29-1 and TRBJ1-2): SAVISQKPSRDICQRGTSLTIQCQVDSQVTMMFWYRQQPGQSLTLIATANQGSEATYESGFVIDKFPISRPNLTFSTLTVSNMSPEDSSIYLCSVGGVYGYTFGSGTRLTVV.

The gene calls are TRBV29-1 and TRBJ2-7; 7 nucleotides match TRBD1. V lost 6 bases and J lost 7; bases outside the gene matches: 6. The CDR3 runs 11 residues. Germline assignment: CDR1 SQVTM and CDR2 ANQGSEA. The CDR3, as DNA: TGCAGCGTGAGGCCGGGACAGGAGCAGTACTTC. Translating it yields CSVRPGQEQYF.

The gene calls are TRBV10-1 and TRBJ2-3; TRBD2 matches at 7 bases. The CDR3 consists of 15 residues. After removal of 5 bases from V and 4 bases from J, the junction contained 9 bases not matched to a gene. Germline V CDR1 and CDR2: WNHNN, SYGVQD (reference sequence). CDR3 bases: TGCGCCAGCAGTTTATCCGGGACTAATGCAGATACGCAGTATTTT. Encoded protein: CASSLSGTNADTQYF.

The chain employs TRBV15 and TRBJ1-2; 8 nucleotides align to TRBD1. CDR1 and CDR2 (germline): LNHNV, YYDKDF (reference sequence). The CDR3 is 13 amino acids. The J segment lost 10 bases and the V segment lost 0 bases, leaving 4 bases of the junction unmatched. The CDR3 bases are TGTGCCACCAGCAGAGAGGACAGGGAGGACTACACCTTC. Its protein is CATSREDREDYTF.

This clonotype occurred a few times. The J gene is TRBJ1-2, the V gene TRBV7-9; 8 positions match TRBD1. The V gene's germline CDR1 is SEHNR and CDR2 FQNEAQ (reference sequence). V shed 4 bases, J shed 7 bases, and the junction held 2 bases outside the gene matches. The CDR3 extends over 12 amino acids. CDR3 sequence (DNA): TGTGCCAGCAGCTGGACAGGGAGTGGCTACACCTTC. Amino acids: CASSWTGSGYTF.